Shown below are 10 T cell receptor beta chains from a single sample sequenced in a study of T cell repertoires in cytomegalovirus infection. These TCRs are of unknown antigen specificity. TCRdb itself ran the reads through MiXCR, one entry per CDR3 protein. The sample carries over 45,000 distinct CDR3 sequences, under 25% recorded once. This specimen was CD8+ T cells from cultured PBMCs, taken from culture after CMV antigen stimulation. The source is a human donor in good health (CMV status not recorded). Some clones in this sample may be carry-over from other donors' samples.

This clonotype came up a few times. This rearrangement joins TRBV12-3 or TRBV12-4 to TRBJ2-6; D is perhaps TRBD1 or TRBD2 (5 bases each). V lost 7 bases, J lost 0 bases, and 22 bases lay in between. CDR3 length: 19 amino acids. DNA for the CDR3: TGTGCCAGCACTCCCGCTGGGGGTGAAGCCGACTCTGGGGCCAACGTCCTGACTTTC. As protein: CASTPAGGEADSGANVLTF.

This clonotype showed up many times. The CDR3 region is CASKMEGNQPQHF. CDR3 nucleotide sequence: TGTGCCAGCAAAATGGAGGGCAATCAGCCCCAGCATTTT. J is TRBJ1-5 and V is TRBV6-2 or TRBV6-3; D gene unclear. The V gene lost 7 bases and the J gene lost 2 bases, with 9 bases spanning the gap. The V gene's germline CDR1 is MNHEY and CDR2 SVGEGT. There are 13 residues in the CDR3.

This clonotype was recorded a few times. V is TRBV7-2 and J is TRBJ2-3, with D unclear. The CDR3 has 15 amino acids. From germline, CDR1 is SGHTA and CDR2 FQGNSA. V was shortened by 5 bases and J by 0 bases, with 12 bases between the two germline ends. In DNA form, the CDR3 reads TGTGCCAGCAGCCTAAAGTCATCCAGCACAGATACGCAGTATTTT. Protein product: CASSLKSSSTDTQYF.

The V call is TRBV6-2 or TRBV6-3, the J call TRBJ2-7; 12 positions match TRBD2. CDR3 size: 15 residues. The ends lost 4 bases at V and 5 bases at J; junction bases unmatched: 6. Germline V gene lookup returns CDR1 MNHEY and CDR2 SVGEGT. For the CDR3, the DNA is TGTGCCAGCAGTTTCCTGACTAGCGGGAGTAACGAGCAGTACTTC. Protein: CASSFLTSGSNEQYF.

The V and J genes are TRBV5-6 and TRBJ1-5, with a possible D match to TRBD1 (5 bases). This CDR3 is built from 15 residues. The germline V gene has CDR1 SGHDT and CDR2 YYEEEE. The V and J ends lost 2 bases and 6 bases respectively, with 15 bases between them. CDR3 sequence (DNA): TGTGCCAGCAGCTTAACCGGGACCCCTGGTCAGCCCCAGCATTTT. This translates into CASSLTGTPGQPQHF. Drawing the rest from reference TRBV5-6 and TRBJ1-5, the complete variable domain is DAGVTQSPTHLIKTRGQQVTLRCSPKSGHDTVSWYQQALGQGPQFIFQYYEEEERQRGNFPDRFSGHQFPNYSSELNVNALLLGDSALYLCASSLTGTPGQPQHFGDGTRLSIL.

The genes are TRBV27 and TRBJ2-7; no clear D gene. The length of the CDR3 is 16 residues. Trimming shortened V by 5 bases and J by 3 bases, and 20 bases separated the two germline ends. Germline CDR1 is MNHEY and CDR2 is SMNVEV (reference sequence). CDR3 region: CASSPTRAASGYEQYF. CDR3 in DNA: TGTGCCAGCAGTCCAACCCGGGCTGCCTCGGGCTACGAGCAGTACTTC.

This clonotype was recorded a few times. This rearrangement joins TRBV6-2 or TRBV6-3 to TRBJ2-3; 10 nucleotides match TRBD1. Germline loops: CDR1 MNHEY, CDR2 SVGEGT. The CDR3 is 15 residues long. The J segment lost 3 bases and the V segment lost 2 bases, leaving 2 bases of the junction unmatched. The CDR3 bases are TGTGCCAGCAGTTACGACAGGGGGCAGACAGATACGCAGTATTTT. As protein: CASSYDRGQTDTQYF.

The chain has TRBV28 and TRBJ1-1; D unclear. This CDR3 has 15 amino acids. The germline V gene encodes CDR1 MDHEN and CDR2 SYDVKM. Trimming left V 7 bases short and J 4 bases short, with 19 bases between. The CDR3 DNA sequence: TGTGCCAGCAAAGAGGTACGGGCCGATGGCACTGAAGCTTTCTTT. Protein product: CASKEVRADGTEAFF.

The chain couples TRBV7-8 to TRBJ2-7; D not resolved. The V end lost 5 bases, the J end lost 3 bases, and 8 bases lay between the germline ends. In germline, CDR1 is SGHVS, CDR2 FQNEAQ. CDR3 length equals 12 residues. The CDR3 nucleotides are TGTGCCAGCAGCCCGACGGACTACGAGCAGTACTTC. This sequence encodes CASSPTDYEQYF. Full variable domain (missing parts from reference TRBV7-8 and TRBJ2-7): GAGVSQSPRYKVAKRGQDVALRCDPISGHVSLFWYQQALGQGPEFLTYFQNEAQLDKSGLPSDRFFAERPEGSVSTLKIQRTQQEDSAVYLCASSPTDYEQYFGPGTRLTVT.

This clonotype was seen a single time. A read error may produce the germline difference seen at one junction end. The J gene is TRBJ2-4, the V gene TRBV7-9, with TRBD2 matching 12 bases. The CDR3 consists of 17 residues. Germline V CDR1 and CDR2: SEHNR, FQNEAQ (reference sequence). As DNA, the CDR3 is TGTGCCAGCAGCCCGCAAAGACTAGCGGGAGCCAAAAACAGTCAGTACTTC. Its protein product is CASSPQRLAGAKNSQYF.